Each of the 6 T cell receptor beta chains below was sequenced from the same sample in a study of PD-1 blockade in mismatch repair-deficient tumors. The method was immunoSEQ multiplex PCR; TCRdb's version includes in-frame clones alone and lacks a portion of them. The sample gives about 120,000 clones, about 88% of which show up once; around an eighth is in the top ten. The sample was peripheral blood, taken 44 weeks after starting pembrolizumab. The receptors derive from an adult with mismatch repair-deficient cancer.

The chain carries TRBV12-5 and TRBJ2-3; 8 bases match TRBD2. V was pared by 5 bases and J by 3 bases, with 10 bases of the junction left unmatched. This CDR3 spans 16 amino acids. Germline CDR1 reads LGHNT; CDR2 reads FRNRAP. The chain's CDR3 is CASGLLAGGGTDTQYF. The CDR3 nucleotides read TGTGCTAGTGGTCTCCTGGCGGGGGGTGGTACAGATACGCAGTATTTT.

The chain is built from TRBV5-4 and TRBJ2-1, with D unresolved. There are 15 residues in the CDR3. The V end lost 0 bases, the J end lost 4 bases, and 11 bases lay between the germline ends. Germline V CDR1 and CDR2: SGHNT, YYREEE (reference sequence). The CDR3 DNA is TGTGCCAGCAGCTTGGAAGGGATCGGTTACAATGAGCAGTTCTTC. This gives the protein CASSLEGIGYNEQFF.

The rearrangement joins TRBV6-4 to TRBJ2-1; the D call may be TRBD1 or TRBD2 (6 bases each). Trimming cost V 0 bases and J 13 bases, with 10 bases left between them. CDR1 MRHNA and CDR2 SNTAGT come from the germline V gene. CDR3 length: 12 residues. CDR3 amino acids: CASSDSRGAQFF. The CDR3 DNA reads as TGTGCCAGCAGTGACTCAAGGGGGGCCCAGTTCTTC.

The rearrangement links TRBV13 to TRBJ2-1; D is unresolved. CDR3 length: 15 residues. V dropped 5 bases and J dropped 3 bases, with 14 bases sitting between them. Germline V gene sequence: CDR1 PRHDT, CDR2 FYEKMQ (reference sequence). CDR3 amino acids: CASSNVHPLYNEQFF. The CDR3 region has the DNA TGTGCCAGCAGCAACGTCCACCCTCTCTACAATGAGCAGTTCTTC.

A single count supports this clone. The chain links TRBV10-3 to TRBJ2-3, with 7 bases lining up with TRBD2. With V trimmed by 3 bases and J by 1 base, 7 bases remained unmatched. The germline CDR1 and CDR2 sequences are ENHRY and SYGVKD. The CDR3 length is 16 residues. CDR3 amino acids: CAISEFGGSRTDTQYF. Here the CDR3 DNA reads TGTGCCATCAGTGAATTTGGCGGGAGCCGCACAGATACGCAGTATTTT.

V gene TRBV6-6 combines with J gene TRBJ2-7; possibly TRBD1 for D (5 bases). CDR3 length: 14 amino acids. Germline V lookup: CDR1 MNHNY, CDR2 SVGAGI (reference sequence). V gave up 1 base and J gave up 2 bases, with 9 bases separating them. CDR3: CASSYWGSPYEQYF. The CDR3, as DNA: TGTGCCAGCAGTTACTGGGGCAGCCCCTACGAGCAGTACTTC.